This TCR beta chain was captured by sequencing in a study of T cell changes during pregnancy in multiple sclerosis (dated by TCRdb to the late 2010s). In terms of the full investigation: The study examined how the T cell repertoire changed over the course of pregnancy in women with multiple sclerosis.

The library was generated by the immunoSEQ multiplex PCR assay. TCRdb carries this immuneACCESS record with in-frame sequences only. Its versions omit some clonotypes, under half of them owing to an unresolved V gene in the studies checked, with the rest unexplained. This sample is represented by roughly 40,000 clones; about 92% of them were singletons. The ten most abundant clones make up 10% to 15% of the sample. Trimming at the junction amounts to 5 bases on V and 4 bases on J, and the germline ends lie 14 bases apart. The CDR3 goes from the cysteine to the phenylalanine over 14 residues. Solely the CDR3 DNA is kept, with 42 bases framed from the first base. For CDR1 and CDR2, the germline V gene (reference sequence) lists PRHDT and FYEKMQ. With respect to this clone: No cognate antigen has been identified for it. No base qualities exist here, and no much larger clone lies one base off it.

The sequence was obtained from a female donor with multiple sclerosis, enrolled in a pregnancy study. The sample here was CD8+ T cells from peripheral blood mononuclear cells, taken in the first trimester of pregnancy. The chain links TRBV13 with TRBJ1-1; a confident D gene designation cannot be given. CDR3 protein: CASSLAWGGTEAFF. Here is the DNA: TGTGCCAGCAGCCTCGCTTGGGGAGGCACTGAAGCTTTCTTT.